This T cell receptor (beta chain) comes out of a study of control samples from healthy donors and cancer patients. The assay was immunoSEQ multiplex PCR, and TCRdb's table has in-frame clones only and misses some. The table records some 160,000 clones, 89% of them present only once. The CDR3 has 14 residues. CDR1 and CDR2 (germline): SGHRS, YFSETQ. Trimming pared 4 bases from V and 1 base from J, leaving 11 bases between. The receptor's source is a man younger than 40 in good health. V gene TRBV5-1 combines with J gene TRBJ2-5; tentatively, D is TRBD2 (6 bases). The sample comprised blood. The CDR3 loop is CASSHQGLQETQYF. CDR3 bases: TGCGCCAGCAGCCACCAGGGACTCCAAGAGACCCAGTACTTC.